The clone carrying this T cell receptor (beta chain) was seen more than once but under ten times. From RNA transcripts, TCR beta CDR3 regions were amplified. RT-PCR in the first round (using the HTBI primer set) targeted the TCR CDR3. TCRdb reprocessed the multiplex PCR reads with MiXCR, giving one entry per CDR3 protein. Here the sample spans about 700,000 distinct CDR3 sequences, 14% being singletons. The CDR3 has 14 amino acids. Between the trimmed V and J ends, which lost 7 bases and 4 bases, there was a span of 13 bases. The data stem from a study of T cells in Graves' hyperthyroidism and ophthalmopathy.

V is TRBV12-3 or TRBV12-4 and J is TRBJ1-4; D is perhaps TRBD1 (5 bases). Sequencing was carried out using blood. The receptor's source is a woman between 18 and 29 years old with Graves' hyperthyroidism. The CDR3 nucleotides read TGTGCCAGCACTCGACAGAGCATTAATGAAAAACTGTTTTTT. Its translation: CASTRQSINEKLFF.